This T cell receptor (beta chain) was observed in a study of T-cell memory formation after mild COVID-19. As for this clonotype: Its antigen remains unidentified.

TCRalpha and TCRbeta libraries used 5'RACE with constant-segment primers and UMIs. TCRdb reprocessed the 5' RACE reads via MiXCR and lists one record per CDR3 protein. The data hold around 310,000 distinct CDR3 sequences, with about 15% observed a single time. Findings of the study overall: Chiefly within CM and EM were the contracting CD4+ clones; CD8+ ones were within EMRA. Several responding clones turned up in pre-infection memory, indicating that cross-reactive memory may have taken part. Confirmation was lacking for SARS-CoV-2 specificity of second-wave clones that peaked on day 37.

Germline CDR1 is MGHRA and CDR2 is YSYEKL. Deletions cut 4 bases from V and 3 bases from J, with 21 bases between. CDR3 length: 17 amino acids. The chain links TRBV4-1 to TRBJ1-1; no firm D call. This sequence originates from a man younger than 35 who had mild COVID-19 (a few samples of this study predate the infection). Cell type and time point are not known. Sequenced sample: PBMCs or a T cell subset sorted from them (not recorded which). The CDR3 here is CASSPSSGGVFDTEAFF. For the CDR3, the DNA is TGCGCCAGCAGCCCAAGTTCGGGCGGCGTTTTTGACACTGAAGCTTTCTTT.